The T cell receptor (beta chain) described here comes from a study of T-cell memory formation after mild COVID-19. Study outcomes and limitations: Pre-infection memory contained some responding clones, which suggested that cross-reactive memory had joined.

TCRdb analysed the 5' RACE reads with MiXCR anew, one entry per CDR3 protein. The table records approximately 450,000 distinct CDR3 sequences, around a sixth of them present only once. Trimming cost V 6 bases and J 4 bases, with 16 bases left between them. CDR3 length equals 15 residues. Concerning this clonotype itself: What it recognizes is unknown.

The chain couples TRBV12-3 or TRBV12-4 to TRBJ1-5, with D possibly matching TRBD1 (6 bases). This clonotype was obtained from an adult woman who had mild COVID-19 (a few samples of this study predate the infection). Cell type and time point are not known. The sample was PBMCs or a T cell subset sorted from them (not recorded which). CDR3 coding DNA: TGTGCCAGCAGCCCCACCGGGACACCGAATCAGCCCCAGCATTTT. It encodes CASSPTGTPNQPQHF.